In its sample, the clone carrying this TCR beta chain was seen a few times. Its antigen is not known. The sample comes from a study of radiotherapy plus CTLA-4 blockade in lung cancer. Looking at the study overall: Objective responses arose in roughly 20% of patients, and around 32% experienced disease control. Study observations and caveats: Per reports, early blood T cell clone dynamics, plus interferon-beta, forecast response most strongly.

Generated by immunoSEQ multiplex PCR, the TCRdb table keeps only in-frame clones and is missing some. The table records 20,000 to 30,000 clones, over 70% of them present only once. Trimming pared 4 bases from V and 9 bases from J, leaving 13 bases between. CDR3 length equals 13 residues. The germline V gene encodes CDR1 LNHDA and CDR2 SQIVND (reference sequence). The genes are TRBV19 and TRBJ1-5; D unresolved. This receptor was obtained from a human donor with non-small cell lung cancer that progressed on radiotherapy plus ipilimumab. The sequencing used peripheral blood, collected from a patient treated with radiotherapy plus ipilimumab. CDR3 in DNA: TGTGCCAGTAGTACCAGGACGGAGCCGCCCCAGCATTTT. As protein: CASSTRTEPPQHF.